What follows are 13 T cell receptor beta chains derived from one specimen sequenced in a study of T cell changes during pregnancy in multiple sclerosis. Generated by immunoSEQ multiplex PCR, the TCRdb table keeps only in-frame clones and is missing some. The sample records about 49,000 clones, approximately 95% being singletons. Sequencing used CD8+ T cells from peripheral blood mononuclear cells, obtained in the first trimester of pregnancy. The receptor set was obtained from a female donor with multiple sclerosis, enrolled in a pregnancy study.

The chain joins TRBV5-4 to TRBJ2-5; D is possibly TRBD1 (5 bases). Germline V gives CDR1 SGHNT, CDR2 YYREEE (reference sequence). V shed 0 bases and J shed 12 bases, with 9 bases lying between them. There are 11 residues in the CDR3. CDR3 in amino acids: CASSLEGPEYF. In DNA, the CDR3 is TGTGCCAGCAGCTTGGAGGGGCCTGAGTACTTC.

The chain carries TRBV6-4 and TRBJ2-4; TRBD2 matches at 7 bases. Germline V gene sequence: CDR1 MRHNA, CDR2 SNTAGT. V gave up 3 bases and J gave up 10 bases; unmatched junction bases: 3. The CDR3 runs 12 residues. CDR3 in amino acids: CASSDDGGIQYF. The CDR3 nucleotides are TGTGCCAGCAGTGATGACGGGGGGATTCAGTACTTC.

The rearrangement uses TRBV7-6 and TRBJ1-1; D is unclear. Germline V gene lookup returns CDR1 SGHVS and CDR2 FNYEAQ. The CDR3 is 15 residues long. The V and J ends lost 0 bases and 5 bases respectively, with 13 bases between them. This CDR3 reads CASSLASIGGTEAFF. CDR3 DNA: TGTGCCAGCAGCTTAGCAAGCATAGGAGGGACTGAAGCTTTCTTT.

This clone appeared a single time. The chain recombines TRBV29-1 with TRBJ1-2, with 9 bases aligning to TRBD1. The CDR3 runs to 13 residues. J lost 8 bases, V lost 5 bases, and 9 bases had no gene match. CDR1 and CDR2 from the germline V gene are SQVTM and ANQGSEA. CDR3 protein: CSVWTGDFGGYTF. The CDR3 DNA sequence: TGCAGCGTTTGGACAGGGGATTTTGGCGGCTACACCTTC.

The table lists this clone with a count of one. V and J are TRBV7-9 and TRBJ1-1, with 9 bases matching TRBD1. The CDR3 is 15 residues long. Unmatched junction bases numbered 4, after V lost 1 base and J lost 4 bases. Germline CDR1 is SEHNR and CDR2 is FQNEAQ (reference sequence). CDR3 loop: CASSLGDRVLTEAFF. The CDR3, as DNA: TGTGCCAGCAGCTTAGGGGACAGGGTCCTCACTGAAGCTTTCTTT.

This clone was detected only once. V is TRBV4-3 and J is TRBJ2-3, with 7 bases lining up with TRBD2. V shed 0 bases, J shed 6 bases, and the junction held 3 bases outside the gene matches. CDR1 is LGHNA and CDR2 is YSLEER in the germline V gene. This CDR3 region has 14 residues. In nucleotides, the CDR3 is TGCGCCAGCAGCCAAGAAGCGGGGAGGGATACGCAGTATTTT. Its translation is CASSQEAGRDTQYF.

This chain connects TRBV6-1 to TRBJ2-7; D gene uncertain. The CDR3 length is 13 residues. Germline V lookup: CDR1 MNHNS, CDR2 SASEGT. Trimming left V 8 bases short and J 4 bases short, with 15 bases between. CDR3 region: CASVVSPSYEQYF. The CDR3 nucleotides are TGTGCCAGCGTAGTCTCCCCCTCATACGAGCAGTACTTC.

V is TRBV10-3 and J is TRBJ1-1, with TRBD1 as a possible D gene (5 bases). V dropped 2 bases and J dropped 0 bases, with 7 bases sitting between them. The CDR3 loop spans 14 amino acids. The germline CDR1 and CDR2 sequences are ENHRY and SYGVKD. This chain's CDR3 is CAISEDSLNTEAFF. As DNA, the CDR3 is TGTGCCATCAGTGAGGACAGTTTGAACACTGAAGCTTTCTTT.

Remarks on this clone: The sample contains more than one DNA sequence encoding this CDR3. This chain links TRBV19 with TRBJ2-7; 8 bases line up with TRBD2. V shed 5 bases and J 0 bases; nucleotides not matched to a gene: 3. Germline CDR1 LNHDA, CDR2 SQIVND (reference sequence). The CDR3 is 14 residues long. CDR3 amino acids: CASSPSGGSYEQYF. The CDR3 DNA reads as TGTGCCAGTAGTCCAAGCGGGGGCTCCTACGAGCAGTACTTC.

The rearrangement joins TRBV2 to TRBJ2-2, with D possibly being TRBD2 (5 bases). The CDR3 spans 14 residues. The V end lost 8 bases, the J end lost 2 bases, and 12 bases lay between the germline ends. The germline gives CDR1 SNHLY, CDR2 FYNNEI. In nucleotides, the CDR3 is TGTGCCAGCGTCTCCGGACTTAACACCGGGGAGCTGTTTTTT. Protein: CASVSGLNTGELFF. Full variable domain (outside the CDR3, taken from reference TRBV2 and TRBJ2-2): EPEVTQTPSHQVTQMGQEVILRCVPISNHLYFYWYRQILGQKVEFLVSFYNNEISEKSEIFDDQFSVERPDGSNFTLKIRSTKLEDSAMYFCASVSGLNTGELFFGEGSRLTVL.

The CDR3 nucleotides are TGTGCCAGCAGCCCCTGGGAGGGTGGTCGTCCCGGGGAGCTGTTTTTT. Translating gives CASSPWEGGRPGELFF. V gene TRBV7-3 combines with J gene TRBJ2-2; TRBD2 aligns across 7 bases. CDR1 SGHTA and CDR2 FQGTGA come from the germline V gene. The CDR3 has 16 amino acids. Germline trimming cut 5 bases from V and 6 bases from J; bases unmatched to any gene: 12.

This clone was seen once. The V gene is TRBV5-1, the J gene TRBJ1-1; no clear D. The CDR3 has 15 amino acids. Germline V lookup: CDR1 SGHRS, CDR2 YFSETQ. V was cut by 4 bases and J by 1 base, with 14 bases left in between. CDR3 amino acids: CASSLSGTANTEAFF. DNA for the CDR3: TGCGCCAGCAGCCTGTCCGGAACAGCGAACACTGAAGCTTTCTTT. The entire variable domain, with the rest obtained from reference TRBV5-1 and TRBJ1-1, is as follows: KAGVTQTPRYLIKTRGQQVTLSCSPISGHRSVSWYQQTPGQGLQFLFEYFSETQRNKGNFPGRFSGRQFSNSRSEMNVSTLELGDSALYLCASSLSGTANTEAFFGQGTRLTVV.

The chain couples TRBV29-1 to TRBJ1-2, with 9 nucleotides matching TRBD1. CDR1 and CDR2 from the germline V gene are SQVTM and ANQGSEA. The V segment lost 7 bases and the J segment 4 bases; nucleotides outside the gene matches: 13. The CDR3 length is 15 residues. The CDR3 protein is CSDSRDRVLLYGYTF. The CDR3 DNA sequence: TGCAGCGACTCCCGGGACAGGGTGCTACTCTATGGCTACACCTTC.